This T cell receptor beta chain came from a study of spatial heterogeneity in lung cancer. V was clipped by 4 bases and J by 1 base, with 6 bases between them. CDR3 size: 13 residues. Germline CDR1 MGHRA, CDR2 YSYEKL. As for time point: sample taken at primary tumor resection. The study sequenced unsorted whole RNA from tumor, nontumor lung or frozen PBMC. From the 5' RACE reads, TCRdb called clonotypes with MiXCR, one entry per CDR3 protein. Of approximately 11,000 distinct CDR3 sequences in the sample, about a sixth were seen once. This clonotype was obtained from a male donor with early-stage non-small cell lung cancer. Here the sequenced sample was PBMCs, taken at surgery. This chain uses TRBV4-1 with TRBJ2-3; D gene unclear. The CDR3 here is CASSPIGTDTQYF. In DNA form, the CDR3 reads TGCGCCAGCAGCCCGATCGGCACAGATACGCAGTATTTT.